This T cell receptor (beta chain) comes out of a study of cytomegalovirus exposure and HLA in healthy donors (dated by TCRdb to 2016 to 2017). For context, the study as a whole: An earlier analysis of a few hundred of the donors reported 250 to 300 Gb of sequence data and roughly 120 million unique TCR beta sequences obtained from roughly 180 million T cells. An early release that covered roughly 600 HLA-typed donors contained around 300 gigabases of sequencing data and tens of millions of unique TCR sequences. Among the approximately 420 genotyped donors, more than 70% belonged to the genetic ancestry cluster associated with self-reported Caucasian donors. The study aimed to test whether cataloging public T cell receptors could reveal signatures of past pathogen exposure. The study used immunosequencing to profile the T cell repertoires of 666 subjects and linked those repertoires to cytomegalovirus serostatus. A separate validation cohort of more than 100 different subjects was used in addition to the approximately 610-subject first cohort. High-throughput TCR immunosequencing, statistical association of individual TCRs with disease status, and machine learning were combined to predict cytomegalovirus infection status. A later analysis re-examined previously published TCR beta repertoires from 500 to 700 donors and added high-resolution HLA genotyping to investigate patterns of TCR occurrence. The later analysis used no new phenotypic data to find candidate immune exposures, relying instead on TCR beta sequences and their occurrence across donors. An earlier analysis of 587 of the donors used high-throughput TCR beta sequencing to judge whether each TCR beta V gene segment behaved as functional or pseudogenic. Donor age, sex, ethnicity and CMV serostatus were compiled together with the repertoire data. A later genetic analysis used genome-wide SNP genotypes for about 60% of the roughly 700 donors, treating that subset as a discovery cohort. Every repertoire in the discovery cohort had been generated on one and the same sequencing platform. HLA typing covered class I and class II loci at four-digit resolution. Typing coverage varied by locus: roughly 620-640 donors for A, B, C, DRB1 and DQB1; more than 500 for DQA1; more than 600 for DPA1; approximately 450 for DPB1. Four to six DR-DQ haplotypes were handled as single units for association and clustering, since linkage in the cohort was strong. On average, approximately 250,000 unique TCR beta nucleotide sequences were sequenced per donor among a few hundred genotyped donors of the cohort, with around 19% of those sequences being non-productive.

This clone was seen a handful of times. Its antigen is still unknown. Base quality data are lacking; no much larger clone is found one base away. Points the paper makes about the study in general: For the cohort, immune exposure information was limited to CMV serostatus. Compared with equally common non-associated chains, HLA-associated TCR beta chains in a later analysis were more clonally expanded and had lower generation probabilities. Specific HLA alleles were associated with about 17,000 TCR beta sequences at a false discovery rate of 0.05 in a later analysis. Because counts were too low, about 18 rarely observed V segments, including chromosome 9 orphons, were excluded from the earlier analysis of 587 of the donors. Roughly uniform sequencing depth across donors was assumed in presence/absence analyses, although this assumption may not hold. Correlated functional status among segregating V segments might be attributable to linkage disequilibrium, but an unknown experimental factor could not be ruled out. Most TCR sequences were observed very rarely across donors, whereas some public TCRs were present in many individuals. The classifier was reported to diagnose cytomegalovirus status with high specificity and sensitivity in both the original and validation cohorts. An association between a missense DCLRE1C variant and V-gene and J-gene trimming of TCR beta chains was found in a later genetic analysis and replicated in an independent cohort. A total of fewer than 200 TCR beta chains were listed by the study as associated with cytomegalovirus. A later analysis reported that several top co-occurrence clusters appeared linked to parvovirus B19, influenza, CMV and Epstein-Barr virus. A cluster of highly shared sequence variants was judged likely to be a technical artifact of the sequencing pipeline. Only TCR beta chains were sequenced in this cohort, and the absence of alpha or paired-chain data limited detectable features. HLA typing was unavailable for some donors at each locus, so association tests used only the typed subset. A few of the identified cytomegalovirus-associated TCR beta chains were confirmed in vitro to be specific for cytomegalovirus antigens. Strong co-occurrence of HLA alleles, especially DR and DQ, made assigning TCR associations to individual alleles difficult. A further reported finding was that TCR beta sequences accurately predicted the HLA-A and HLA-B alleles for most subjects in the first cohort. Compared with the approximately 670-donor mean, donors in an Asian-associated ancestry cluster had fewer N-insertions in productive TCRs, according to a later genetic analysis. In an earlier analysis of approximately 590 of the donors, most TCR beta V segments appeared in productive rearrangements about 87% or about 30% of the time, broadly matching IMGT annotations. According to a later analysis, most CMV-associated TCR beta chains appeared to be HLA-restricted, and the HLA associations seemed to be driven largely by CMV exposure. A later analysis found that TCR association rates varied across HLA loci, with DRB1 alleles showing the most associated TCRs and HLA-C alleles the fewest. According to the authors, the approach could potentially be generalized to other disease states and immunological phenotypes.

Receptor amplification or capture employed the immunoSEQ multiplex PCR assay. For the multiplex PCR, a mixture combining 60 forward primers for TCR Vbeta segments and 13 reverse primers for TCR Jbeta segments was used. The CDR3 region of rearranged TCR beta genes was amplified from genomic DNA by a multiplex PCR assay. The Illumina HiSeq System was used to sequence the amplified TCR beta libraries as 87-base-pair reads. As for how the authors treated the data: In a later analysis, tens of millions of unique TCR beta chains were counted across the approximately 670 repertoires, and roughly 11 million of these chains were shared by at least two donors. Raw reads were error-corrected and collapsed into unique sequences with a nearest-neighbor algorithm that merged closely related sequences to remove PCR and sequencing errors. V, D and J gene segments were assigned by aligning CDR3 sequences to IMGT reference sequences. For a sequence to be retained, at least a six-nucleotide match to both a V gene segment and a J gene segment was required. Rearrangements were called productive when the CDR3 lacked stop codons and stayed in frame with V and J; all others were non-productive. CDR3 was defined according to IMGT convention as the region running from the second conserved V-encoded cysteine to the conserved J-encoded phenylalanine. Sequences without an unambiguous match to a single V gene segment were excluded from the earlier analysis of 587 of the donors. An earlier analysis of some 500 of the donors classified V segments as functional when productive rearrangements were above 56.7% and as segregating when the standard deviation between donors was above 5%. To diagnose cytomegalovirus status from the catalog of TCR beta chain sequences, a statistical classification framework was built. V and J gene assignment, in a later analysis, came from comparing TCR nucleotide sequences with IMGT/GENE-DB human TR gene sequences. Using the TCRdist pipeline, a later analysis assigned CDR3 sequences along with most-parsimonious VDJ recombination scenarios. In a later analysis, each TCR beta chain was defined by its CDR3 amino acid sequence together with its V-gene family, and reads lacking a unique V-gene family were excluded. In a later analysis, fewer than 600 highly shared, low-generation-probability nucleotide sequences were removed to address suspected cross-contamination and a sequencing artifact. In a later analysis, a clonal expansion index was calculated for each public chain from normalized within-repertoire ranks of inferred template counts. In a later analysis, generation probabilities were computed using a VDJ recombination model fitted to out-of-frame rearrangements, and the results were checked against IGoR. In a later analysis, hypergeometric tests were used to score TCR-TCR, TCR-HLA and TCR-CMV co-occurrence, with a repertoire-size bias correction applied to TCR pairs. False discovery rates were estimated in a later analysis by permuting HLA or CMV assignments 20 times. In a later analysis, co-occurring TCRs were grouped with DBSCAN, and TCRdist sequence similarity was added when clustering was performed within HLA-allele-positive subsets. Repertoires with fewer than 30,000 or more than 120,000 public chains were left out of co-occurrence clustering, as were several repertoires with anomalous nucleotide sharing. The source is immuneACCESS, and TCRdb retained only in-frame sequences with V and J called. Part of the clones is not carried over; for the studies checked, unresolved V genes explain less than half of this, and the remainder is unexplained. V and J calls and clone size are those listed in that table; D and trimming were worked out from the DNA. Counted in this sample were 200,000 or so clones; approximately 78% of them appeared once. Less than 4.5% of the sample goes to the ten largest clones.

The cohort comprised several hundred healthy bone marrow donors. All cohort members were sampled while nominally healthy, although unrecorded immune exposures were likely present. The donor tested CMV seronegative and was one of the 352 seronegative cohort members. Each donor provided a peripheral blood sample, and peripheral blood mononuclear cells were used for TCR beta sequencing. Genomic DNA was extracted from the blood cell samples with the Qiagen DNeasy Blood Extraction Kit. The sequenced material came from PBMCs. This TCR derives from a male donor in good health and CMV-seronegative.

For the CDR3, the sequence is CASSRDRVNEQFF. The nucleotide sequence reads as follows: TGTGCCAGCAGCCGCGACCGGGTCAATGAGCAGTTCTTC. The chain links TRBV7-2 with TRBJ2-1; the D gene cannot be named for sure. CDR1 is given as SGHTA and CDR2 as FQGNSA, both from the germline V gene. V is cut by 5 bases and J by 6 bases, and the space between the germline ends is 11 bases. The CDR3 numbers 13 residues from cysteine through phenylalanine. Left in the record is the CDR3 DNA by itself, 39 bases read in frame from the first base.